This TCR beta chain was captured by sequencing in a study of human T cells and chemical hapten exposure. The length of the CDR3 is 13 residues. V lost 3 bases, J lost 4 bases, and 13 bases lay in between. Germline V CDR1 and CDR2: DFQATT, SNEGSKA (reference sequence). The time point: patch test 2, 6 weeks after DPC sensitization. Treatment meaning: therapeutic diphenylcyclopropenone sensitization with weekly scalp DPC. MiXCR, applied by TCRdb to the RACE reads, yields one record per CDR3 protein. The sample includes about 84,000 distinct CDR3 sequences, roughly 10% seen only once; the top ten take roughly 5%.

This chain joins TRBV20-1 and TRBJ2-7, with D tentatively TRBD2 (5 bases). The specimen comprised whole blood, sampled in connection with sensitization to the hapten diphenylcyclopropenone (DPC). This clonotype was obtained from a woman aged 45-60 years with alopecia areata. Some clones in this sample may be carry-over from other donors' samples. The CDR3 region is CSASPRGRYEQYF. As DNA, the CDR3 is TGCAGTGCTAGCCCTCGGGGTCGGTACGAGCAGTACTTC.